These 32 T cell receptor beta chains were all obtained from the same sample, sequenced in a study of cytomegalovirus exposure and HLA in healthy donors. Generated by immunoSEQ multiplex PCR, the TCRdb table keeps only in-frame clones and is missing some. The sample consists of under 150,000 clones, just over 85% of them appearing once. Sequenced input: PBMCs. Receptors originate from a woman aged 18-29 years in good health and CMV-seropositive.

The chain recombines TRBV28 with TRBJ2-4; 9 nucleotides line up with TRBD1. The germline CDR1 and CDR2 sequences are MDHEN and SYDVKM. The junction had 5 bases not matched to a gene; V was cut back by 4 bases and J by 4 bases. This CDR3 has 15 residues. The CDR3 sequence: CASSSGGTGKNIQYF. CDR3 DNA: TGTGCCAGCAGTTCAGGTGGGACAGGGAAAAACATTCAGTACTTC.

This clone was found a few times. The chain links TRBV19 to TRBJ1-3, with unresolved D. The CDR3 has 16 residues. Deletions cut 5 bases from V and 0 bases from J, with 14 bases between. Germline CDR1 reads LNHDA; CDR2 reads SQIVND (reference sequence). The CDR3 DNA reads TGTGCCAGTAGTCGGCGGCAGCTCCTCTCTGGAAACACCATATATTTT. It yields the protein CASSRRQLLSGNTIYF. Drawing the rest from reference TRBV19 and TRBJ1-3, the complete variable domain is DGGITQSPKYLFRKEGQNVTLSCEQNLNHDAMYWYRQDPGQGLRLIYYSQIVNDFQKGDIAEGYSVSREKKESFPLTVTSAQKNPTAFYLCASSRRQLLSGNTIYFGEGSWLTVV.

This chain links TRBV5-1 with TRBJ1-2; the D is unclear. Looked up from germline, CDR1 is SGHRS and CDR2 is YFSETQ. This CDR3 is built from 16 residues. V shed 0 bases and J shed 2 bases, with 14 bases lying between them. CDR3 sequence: CASSLDLYSKNYGYTF. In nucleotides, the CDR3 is TGCGCCAGCAGCTTGGATTTATACAGCAAGAACTATGGCTACACCTTC.

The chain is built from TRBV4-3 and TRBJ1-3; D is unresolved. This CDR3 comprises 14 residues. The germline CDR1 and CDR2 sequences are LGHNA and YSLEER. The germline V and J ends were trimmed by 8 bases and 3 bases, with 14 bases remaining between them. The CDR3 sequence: CASGLIGVGNTIYF. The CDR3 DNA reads TGCGCCAGCGGCCTAATTGGAGTTGGAAACACCATATATTTT.

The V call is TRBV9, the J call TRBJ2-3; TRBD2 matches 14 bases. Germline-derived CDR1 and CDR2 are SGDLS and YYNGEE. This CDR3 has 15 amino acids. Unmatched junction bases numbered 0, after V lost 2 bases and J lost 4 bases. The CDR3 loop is CASSVTSGRADTQYF. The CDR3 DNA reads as TGTGCCAGCAGCGTGACTAGCGGGAGGGCAGATACGCAGTATTTT. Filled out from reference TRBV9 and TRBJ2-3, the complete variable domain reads DSGVTQTPKHLITATGQRVTLRCSPRSGDLSVYWYQQSLDQGLQFLIQYYNGEERAKGNILERFSAQQFPDLHSELNLSSLELGDSALYFCASSVTSGRADTQYFGPGTRLTVL.

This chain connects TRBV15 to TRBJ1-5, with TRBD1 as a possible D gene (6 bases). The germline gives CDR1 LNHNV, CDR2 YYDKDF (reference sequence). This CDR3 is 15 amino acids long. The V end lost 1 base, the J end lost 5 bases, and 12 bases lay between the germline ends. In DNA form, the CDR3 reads TGTGCCACCAGCAGAGCTCCTGCAGGGGATCAGCCCCAGCATTTT. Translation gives CATSRAPAGDQPQHF.

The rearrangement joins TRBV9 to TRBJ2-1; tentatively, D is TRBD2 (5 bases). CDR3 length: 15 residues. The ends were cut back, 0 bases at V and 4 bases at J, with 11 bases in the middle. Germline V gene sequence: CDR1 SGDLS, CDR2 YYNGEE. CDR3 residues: CASSVAGNKYNEQFF. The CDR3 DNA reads TGTGCCAGCAGCGTAGCGGGAAATAAATACAATGAGCAGTTCTTC.

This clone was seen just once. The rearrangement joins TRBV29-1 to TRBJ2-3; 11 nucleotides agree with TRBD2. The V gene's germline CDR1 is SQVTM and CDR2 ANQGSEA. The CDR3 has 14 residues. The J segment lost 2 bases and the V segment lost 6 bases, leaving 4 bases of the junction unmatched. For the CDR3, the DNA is TGCAGCGTGGGGACTAGCGGATCCACAGATACGCAGTATTTT. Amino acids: CSVGTSGSTDTQYF.

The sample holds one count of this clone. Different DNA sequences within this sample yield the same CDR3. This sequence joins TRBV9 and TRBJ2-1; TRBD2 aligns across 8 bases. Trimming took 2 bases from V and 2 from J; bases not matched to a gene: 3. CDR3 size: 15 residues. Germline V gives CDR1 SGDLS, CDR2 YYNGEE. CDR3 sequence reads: CASSVSGSTYNEQFF. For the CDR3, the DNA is TGTGCCAGCAGCGTCAGCGGGAGTACCTACAATGAGCAGTTCTTC.

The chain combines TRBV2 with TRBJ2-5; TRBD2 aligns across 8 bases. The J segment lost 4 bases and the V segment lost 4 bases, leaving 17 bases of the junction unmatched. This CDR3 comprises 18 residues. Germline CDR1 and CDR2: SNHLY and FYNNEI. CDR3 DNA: TGTGCCAGCAGTGTGCCAAACCCGGGACTAGTTTTTCCAGAGACCCAGTACTTC. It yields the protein CASSVPNPGLVFPETQYF.

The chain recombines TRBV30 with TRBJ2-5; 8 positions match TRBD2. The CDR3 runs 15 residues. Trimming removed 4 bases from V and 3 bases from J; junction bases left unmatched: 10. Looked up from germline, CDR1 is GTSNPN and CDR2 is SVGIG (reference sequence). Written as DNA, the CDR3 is TGTGCCTGGACCCCACCCGGGGGGGGAGAAGAGACCCAGTACTTC. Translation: CAWTPPGGGEETQYF.

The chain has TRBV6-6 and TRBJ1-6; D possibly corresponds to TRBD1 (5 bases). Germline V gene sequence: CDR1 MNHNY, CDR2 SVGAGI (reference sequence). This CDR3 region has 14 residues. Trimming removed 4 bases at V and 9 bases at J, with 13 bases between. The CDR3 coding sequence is TGTGCCAGCAGTTGGGGGGAATCGGGTTCACCCCTCCACTTT. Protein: CASSWGESGSPLHF.

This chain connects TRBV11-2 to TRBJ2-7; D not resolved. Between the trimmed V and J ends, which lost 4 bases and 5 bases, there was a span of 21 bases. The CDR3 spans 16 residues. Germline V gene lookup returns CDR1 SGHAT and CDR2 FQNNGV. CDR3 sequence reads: CASSSLKGGSLDEQYF. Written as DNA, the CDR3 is TGTGCCAGCAGCTCTCTAAAAGGTGGTTCCCTAGACGAGCAGTACTTC.

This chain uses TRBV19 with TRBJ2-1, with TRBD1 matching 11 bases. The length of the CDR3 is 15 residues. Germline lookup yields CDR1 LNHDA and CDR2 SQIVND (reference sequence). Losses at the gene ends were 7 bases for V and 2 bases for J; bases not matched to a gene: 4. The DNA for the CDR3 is TGTGCCAGTACCGTGGGACAGGGGGCCTACAATGAGCAGTTCTTC. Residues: CASTVGQGAYNEQFF.

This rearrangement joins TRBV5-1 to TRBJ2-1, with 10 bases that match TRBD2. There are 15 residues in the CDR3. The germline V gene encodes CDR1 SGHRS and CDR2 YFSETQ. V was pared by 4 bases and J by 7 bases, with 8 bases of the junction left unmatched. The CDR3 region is CASSQGLAEFNEQFF. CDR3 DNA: TGCGCCAGCAGCCAAGGACTAGCGGAGTTTAATGAGCAGTTCTTC. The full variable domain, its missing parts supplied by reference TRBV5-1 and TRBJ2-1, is KAGVTQTPRYLIKTRGQQVTLSCSPISGHRSVSWYQQTPGQGLQFLFEYFSETQRNKGNFPGRFSGRQFSNSRSEMNVSTLELGDSALYLCASSQGLAEFNEQFFGPGTRLTVL.

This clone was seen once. The CDR3 region is CASSLDGTGTDTQYF. The CDR3 DNA reads as TGCGCCAGCAGCTTGGACGGGACAGGGACAGATACGCAGTATTTT. The chain links TRBV5-1 to TRBJ2-3; 9 bases fit TRBD1. With 0 bases clipped from V and 3 bases from J, the junction kept 2 bases outside the gene matches. CDR3 size: 15 residues. Looked up from germline, CDR1 is SGHRS and CDR2 is YFSETQ.

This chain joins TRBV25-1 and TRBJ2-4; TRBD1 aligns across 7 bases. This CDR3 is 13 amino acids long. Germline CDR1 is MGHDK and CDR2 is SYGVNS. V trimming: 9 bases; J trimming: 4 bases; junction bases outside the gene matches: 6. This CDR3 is CASSPGQKNIQYF. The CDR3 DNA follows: TGTGCCAGTTCTCCGGGACAGAAAAACATTCAGTACTTC.

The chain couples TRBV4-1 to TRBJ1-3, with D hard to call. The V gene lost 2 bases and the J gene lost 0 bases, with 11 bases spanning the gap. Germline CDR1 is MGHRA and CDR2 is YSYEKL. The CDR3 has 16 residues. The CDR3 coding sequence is TGCGCCAGCAGCCAACAGGCAGGATTCTCTGGAAACACCATATATTTT. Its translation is CASSQQAGFSGNTIYF.

The DNA of the CDR3 is TGTGCCAGCAGATCGCAGGGGTCTGGGGCCAACGTCCTGACTTTC. Its translation: CASRSQGSGANVLTF. The chain employs TRBV7-2 and TRBJ2-6, with a tentative D call TRBD1 (6 bases). Germline CDR1 is SGHTA and CDR2 is FQGNSA. The CDR3 extends over 15 amino acids. Trimming pared 6 bases from V and 1 base from J, leaving 10 bases between.

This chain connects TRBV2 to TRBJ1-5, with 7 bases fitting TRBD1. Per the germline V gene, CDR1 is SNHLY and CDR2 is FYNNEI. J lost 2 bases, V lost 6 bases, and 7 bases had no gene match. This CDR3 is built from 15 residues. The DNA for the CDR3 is TGTGCCAGCAGACTTACAGGGGACGGCAATCAGCCCCAGCATTTT. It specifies CASRLTGDGNQPQHF.

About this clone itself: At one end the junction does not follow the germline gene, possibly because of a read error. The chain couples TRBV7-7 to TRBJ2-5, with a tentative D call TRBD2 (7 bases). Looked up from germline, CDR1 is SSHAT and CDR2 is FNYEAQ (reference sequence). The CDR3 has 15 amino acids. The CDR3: CASSLERGGQETQYF. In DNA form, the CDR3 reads TGTGCTAGCAGCTTAGAAAGGGGGGGCCAAGAGACCCAGTACTTC.

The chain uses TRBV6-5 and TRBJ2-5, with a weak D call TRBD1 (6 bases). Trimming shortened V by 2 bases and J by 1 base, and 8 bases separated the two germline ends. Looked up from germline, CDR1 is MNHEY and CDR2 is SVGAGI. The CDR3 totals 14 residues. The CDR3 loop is CASSYKGVQETQYF. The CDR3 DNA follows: TGTGCCAGCAGTTACAAGGGGGTCCAAGAGACCCAGTACTTC.

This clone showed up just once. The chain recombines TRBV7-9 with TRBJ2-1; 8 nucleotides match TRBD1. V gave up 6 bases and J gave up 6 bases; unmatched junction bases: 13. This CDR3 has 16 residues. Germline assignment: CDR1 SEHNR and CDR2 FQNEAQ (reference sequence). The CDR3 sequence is CASSSVGETGVNEQFF. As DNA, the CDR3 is TGTGCCAGCAGTTCTGTTGGGGAGACAGGGGTCAATGAGCAGTTCTTC.

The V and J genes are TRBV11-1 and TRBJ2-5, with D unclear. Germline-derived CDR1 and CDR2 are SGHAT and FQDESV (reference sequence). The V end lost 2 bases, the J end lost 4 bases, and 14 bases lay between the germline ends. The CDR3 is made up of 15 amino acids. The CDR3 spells CASSLISSYGETQYF. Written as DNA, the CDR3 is TGTGCCAGCAGCTTAATTAGCAGTTATGGAGAGACCCAGTACTTC.

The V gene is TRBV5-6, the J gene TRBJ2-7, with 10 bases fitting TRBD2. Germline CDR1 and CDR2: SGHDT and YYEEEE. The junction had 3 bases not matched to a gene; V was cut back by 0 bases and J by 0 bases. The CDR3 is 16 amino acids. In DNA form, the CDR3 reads TGTGCCAGCAGCTTGGGGACTAGCGGTGGCTCCTACGAGCAGTACTTC. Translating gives CASSLGTSGGSYEQYF. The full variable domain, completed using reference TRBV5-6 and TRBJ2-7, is DAGVTQSPTHLIKTRGQQVTLRCSPKSGHDTVSWYQQALGQGPQFIFQYYEEEERQRGNFPDRFSGHQFPNYSSELNVNALLLGDSALYLCASSLGTSGGSYEQYFGPGTRLTVT.

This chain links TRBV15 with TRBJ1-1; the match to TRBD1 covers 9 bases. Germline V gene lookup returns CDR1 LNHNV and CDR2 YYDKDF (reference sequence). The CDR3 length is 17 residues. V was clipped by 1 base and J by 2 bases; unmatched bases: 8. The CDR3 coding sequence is TGTGCCACCAGCAGAGCAGGGACAGGGACGATTAACACTGAAGCTTTCTTT. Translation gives CATSRAGTGTINTEAFF.

DNA of the CDR3: TGTGCCAGCAGTGAAGCGCTTCAAAGAGGTGAGCAGTTCTTC. Protein product: CASSEALQRGEQFF. The chain recombines TRBV2 with TRBJ2-1; D gene unclear. This CDR3 comprises 14 residues. Germline values: CDR1 SNHLY, CDR2 FYNNEI. V shed 0 bases and J shed 9 bases, with 12 bases lying between them.

The CDR3 here is CASSLGTGAGELFF. The DNA for the CDR3 is TGTGCCAGCAGCTTGGGGACAGGGGCCGGGGAGCTGTTTTTT. V and J are TRBV5-4 and TRBJ2-2, with 9 bases lining up with TRBD1. V dropped 0 bases and J dropped 6; count of bases not matched to a gene: 0. This CDR3 is 14 amino acids long. Germline-derived CDR1 and CDR2 are SGHNT and YYREEE (reference sequence). Together with reference TRBV5-4 and TRBJ2-2, the CDR3 gives the full variable domain: ETGVTQSPTHLIKTRGQQVTLRCSSQSGHNTVSWYQQALGQGPQFIFQYYREEENGRGNFPPRFSGLQFPNYSSELNVNALELDDSALYLCASSLGTGAGELFFGEGSRLTVL.

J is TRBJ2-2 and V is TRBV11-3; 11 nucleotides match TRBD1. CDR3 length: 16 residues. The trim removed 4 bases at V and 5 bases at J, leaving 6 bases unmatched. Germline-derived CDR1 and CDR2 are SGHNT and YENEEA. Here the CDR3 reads CASSSGQGAGTGELFF. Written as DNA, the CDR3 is TGTGCCAGCAGCTCCGGACAGGGGGCTGGGACCGGGGAGCTGTTTTTT.

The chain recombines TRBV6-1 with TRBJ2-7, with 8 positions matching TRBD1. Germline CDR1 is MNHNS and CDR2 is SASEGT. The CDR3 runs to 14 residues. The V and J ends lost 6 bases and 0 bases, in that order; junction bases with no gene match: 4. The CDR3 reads CASRGQASSYEQYF. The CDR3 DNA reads TGTGCCAGCAGGGGACAGGCTAGCTCCTACGAGCAGTACTTC.

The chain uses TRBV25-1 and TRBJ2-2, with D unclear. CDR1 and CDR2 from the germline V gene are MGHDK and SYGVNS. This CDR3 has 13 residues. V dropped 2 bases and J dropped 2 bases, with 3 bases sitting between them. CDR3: CASSEQNTGELFF. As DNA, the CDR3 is TGTGCCAGCAGTGAACAAAACACCGGGGAGCTGTTTTTT.

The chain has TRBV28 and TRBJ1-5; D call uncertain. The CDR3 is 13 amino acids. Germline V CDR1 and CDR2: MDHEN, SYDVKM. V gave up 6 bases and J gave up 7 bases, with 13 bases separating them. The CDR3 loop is CASSTAGAQPQHF. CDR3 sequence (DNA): TGTGCCAGCAGCACAGCGGGTGCCCAGCCCCAGCATTTT.